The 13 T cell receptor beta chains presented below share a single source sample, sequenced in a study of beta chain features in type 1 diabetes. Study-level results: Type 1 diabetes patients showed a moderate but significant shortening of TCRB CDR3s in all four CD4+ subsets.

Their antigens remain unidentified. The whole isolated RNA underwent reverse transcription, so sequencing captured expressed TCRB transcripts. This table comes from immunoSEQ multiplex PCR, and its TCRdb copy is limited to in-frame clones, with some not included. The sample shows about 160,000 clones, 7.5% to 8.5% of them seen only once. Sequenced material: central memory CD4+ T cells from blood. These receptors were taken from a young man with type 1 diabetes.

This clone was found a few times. The CDR3 nucleotides are TGTGCCAGCAGCTTACTGAGGGCAGATACGCAGTATTTT. Translated: CASSLLRADTQYF. The chain has TRBV7-8 and TRBJ2-3; a possible D gene is TRBD2 (5 bases). V was shortened by 2 bases and J by 4 bases, with 7 bases between the two germline ends. Germline V gene sequence: CDR1 SGHVS, CDR2 FQNEAQ. The CDR3 loop spans 13 amino acids.

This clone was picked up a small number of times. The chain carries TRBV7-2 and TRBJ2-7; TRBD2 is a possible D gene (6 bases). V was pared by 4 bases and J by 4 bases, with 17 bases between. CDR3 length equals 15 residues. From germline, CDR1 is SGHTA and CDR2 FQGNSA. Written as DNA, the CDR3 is TGTGCCAGCAGCTCCTCCGGGACTGGGCTGTACGAGCAGTACTTC. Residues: CASSSSGTGLYEQYF.

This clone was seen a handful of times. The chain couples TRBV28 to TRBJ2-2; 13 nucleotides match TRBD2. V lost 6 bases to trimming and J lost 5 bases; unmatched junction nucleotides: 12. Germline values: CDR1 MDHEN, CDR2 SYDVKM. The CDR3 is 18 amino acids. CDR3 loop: CASSTRTSGRDRTGELFF. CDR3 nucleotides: TGTGCCAGCAGCACTCGTACTAGCGGGAGGGATAGGACCGGGGAGCTGTTTTTT.

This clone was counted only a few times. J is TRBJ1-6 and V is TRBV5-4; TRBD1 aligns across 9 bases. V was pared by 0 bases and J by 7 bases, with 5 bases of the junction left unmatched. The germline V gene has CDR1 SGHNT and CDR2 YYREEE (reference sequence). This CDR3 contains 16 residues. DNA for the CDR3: TGTGCCAGCAGCTTGGCGGGACAGGGTTTGAATTCACCCCTCCACTTT. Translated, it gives CASSLAGQGLNSPLHF.

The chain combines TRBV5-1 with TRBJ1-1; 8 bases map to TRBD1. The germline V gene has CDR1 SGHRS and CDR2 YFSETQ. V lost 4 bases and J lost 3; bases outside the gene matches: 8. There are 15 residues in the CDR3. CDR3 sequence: CASSPYPTGDTEAFF. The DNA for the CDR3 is TGCGCCAGCAGCCCTTACCCGACAGGGGACACTGAAGCTTTCTTT.

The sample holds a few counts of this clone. DNA for the CDR3: TGTGCCAGCAGCGTTAGCGGGAGTTTCGACGAGCAGTACTTC. This codes for CASSVSGSFDEQYF. The chain recombines TRBV7-9 with TRBJ2-7; TRBD2 matches 9 bases. CDR3 size: 14 residues. Looked up from germline, CDR1 is SEHNR and CDR2 is FQNEAQ (reference sequence). The trim removed 5 bases at V and 5 bases at J, leaving 7 bases unmatched.

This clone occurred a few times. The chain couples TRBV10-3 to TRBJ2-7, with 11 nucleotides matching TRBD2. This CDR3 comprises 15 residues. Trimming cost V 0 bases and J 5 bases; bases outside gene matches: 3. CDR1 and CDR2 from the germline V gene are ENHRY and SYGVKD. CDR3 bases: TGTGCCATCAGTGAGTCGCTAGCGGGAGGCAACGAGCAGTACTTC. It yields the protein CAISESLAGGNEQYF.

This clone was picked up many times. The CDR3 nucleotides are TGTGCCAGCAGTGTCGAGGGCTTGGACACTGAAGCTTTCTTT. It codes for CASSVEGLDTEAFF. The J gene is TRBJ1-1, the V gene TRBV2, with D unclear. Trimming took 4 bases from V and 3 from J, leaving 12 bases between them. The CDR3 runs 14 residues. The germline gives CDR1 SNHLY, CDR2 FYNNEI.

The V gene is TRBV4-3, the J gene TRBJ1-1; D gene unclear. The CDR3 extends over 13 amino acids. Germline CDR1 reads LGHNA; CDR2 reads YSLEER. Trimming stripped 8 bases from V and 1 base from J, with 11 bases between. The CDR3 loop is CASSAARNTEAFF. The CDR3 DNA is TGCGCCAGCTCGGCGGCGAGGAACACTGAAGCTTTCTTT.

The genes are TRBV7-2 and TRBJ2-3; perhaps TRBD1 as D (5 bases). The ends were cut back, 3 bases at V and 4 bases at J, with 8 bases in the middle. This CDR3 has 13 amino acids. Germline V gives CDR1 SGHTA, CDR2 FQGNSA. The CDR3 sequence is CASSFPGSDTQYF. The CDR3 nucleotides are TGTGCCAGCAGCTTTCCAGGGTCAGATACGCAGTATTTT.

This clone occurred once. The CDR3 region has the DNA TGTGCCAGCAAAGGGGCGGGACAGGGGATATATGGCTACACCTTC. This encodes CASKGAGQGIYGYTF. The chain carries TRBV28 and TRBJ1-2; 10 bases agree with TRBD1. From germline, CDR1 is MDHEN and CDR2 SYDVKM. The CDR3 contains 15 residues. V shed 7 bases and J 5 bases; nucleotides not matched to a gene: 10.

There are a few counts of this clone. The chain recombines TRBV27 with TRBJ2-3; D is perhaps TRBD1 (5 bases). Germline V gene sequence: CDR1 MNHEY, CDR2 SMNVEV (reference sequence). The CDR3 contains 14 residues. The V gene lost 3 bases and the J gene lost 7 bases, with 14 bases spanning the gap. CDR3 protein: CASSLADTQNTQYF. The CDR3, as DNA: TGTGCCAGCAGTTTGGCGGACACGCAGAATACGCAGTATTTT.

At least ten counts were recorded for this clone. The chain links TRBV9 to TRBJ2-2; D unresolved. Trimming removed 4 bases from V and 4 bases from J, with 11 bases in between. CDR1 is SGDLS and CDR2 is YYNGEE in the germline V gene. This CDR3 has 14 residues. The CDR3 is CASSRRPGTGELFF. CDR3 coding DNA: TGTGCCAGCAGCCGTCGTCCCGGCACCGGGGAGCTGTTTTTT.